The next 2 T cell receptor beta chains were all read from a single sample in a study of T cell repertoires in cytomegalovirus infection (dated by TCRdb to about 2019). These TCRs are of unknown antigen specificity. The run used an Illumina HiSeq 1500. TCRdb trimmed the raw reads at Q25, called clones with MiXCR and kept productive beta chains. Each CDR3 protein appears once, grouped with its most common genes and DNA. This sample comprises hundreds of thousands of distinct CDR3 sequences, over 25% of them detected only once. The biggest ten clones account for under 15% of the sample. Per the publication, the treatment or condition label means: in vitro stimulation with specific CMV peptide epitopes to enrich CMV-specific T cells. Sequencing was performed on cultured CD8+ T cells from PBMCs, taken from culture after CMV antigen stimulation. These receptor sequences come from a human donor in good health (CMV status not recorded). Some clones in this sample may be carry-over from other donors' samples.

The chain has TRBV4-3 and TRBJ2-3, with a possible D match to TRBD2 (6 bases). The CDR3 is made up of 12 amino acids. Germline assignment: CDR1 LGHNA and CDR2 YSLEER. The germline V and J ends were trimmed by 1 base and 14 bases, with 13 bases remaining between them. In DNA, the CDR3 is TGCGCCAGCAGCCAAGTGGGGACTGCTCCGTATTTT. Translated: CASSQVGTAPYF.

J is TRBJ1-4 and V is TRBV27, with 9 bases aligning to TRBD1. V trimming: 4 bases; J trimming: 10 bases; junction bases outside the gene matches: 4. The germline gives CDR1 MNHEY, CDR2 SMNVEV (reference sequence). The CDR3 totals 13 residues. CDR3 nucleotides: TGTGCCAGCAGTTCGTCGACAGGGGGAAAACTGTTTTTT. It is translated as CASSSSTGGKLFF.